These 5 T cell receptor beta chains were all obtained from the same sample, sequenced in a study of technical replicates of blood from a handful of donors. TCRdb's copy holds only in-frame clones and misses some; the assay was immunoSEQ multiplex PCR. The table records 90,000 to 100,000 clones, just under 95% of them present only once. The sequenced sample consisted of T cells isolated from PBMCs. The origin of the receptors is a human donor in good health.

V is TRBV18 and J is TRBJ2-7; D perhaps matches TRBD1 (5 bases). The germline gives CDR1 KGHSH, CDR2 LQKENI. This CDR3 is built from 14 residues. The germline V and J ends were trimmed by 6 bases and 7 bases, with 19 bases remaining between them. Here the CDR3 reads CASSAPWQGLEQYF. Written as DNA, the CDR3 is TGTGCCAGCTCGGCCCCCTGGCAGGGCTTAGAGCAGTACTTC.

The rearrangement links TRBV6-6 to TRBJ2-1; D possibly corresponds to TRBD2 (6 bases). V shed 0 bases and J shed 4 bases, with 10 bases lying between them. Germline CDR1 MNHNY, CDR2 SVGAGI (reference sequence). This CDR3 region has 15 residues. CDR3 protein: CASSYSGLGYNEQFF. CDR3 sequence (DNA): TGTGCCAGCAGTTACTCGGGACTGGGTTACAATGAGCAGTTCTTC.

This clone was picked up one time. The genes are TRBV6-1 and TRBJ2-7; D is undetermined. The CDR3 has 14 amino acids. The V and J ends lost 2 bases and 3 bases respectively, with 11 bases between them. Looked up from germline, CDR1 is MNHNS and CDR2 is SASEGT. CDR3 region: CASSEWRSLYEQYF. Written as DNA, the CDR3 is TGTGCCAGCAGTGAATGGCGGAGCCTCTACGAGCAGTACTTC.

J is TRBJ2-3 and V is TRBV19; D gene unclear. This CDR3 has 17 residues. V dropped 0 bases and J dropped 8 bases, with 21 bases sitting between them. The germline V gene has CDR1 LNHDA and CDR2 SQIVND (reference sequence). The CDR3 protein is CASSIDPADPSRGTQYF. As DNA, the CDR3 is TGTGCCAGTAGTATAGATCCCGCGGATCCATCTAGAGGTACGCAGTATTTT. Filled out from reference TRBV19 and TRBJ2-3, the complete variable domain reads DGGITQSPKYLFRKEGQNVTLSCEQNLNHDAMYWYRQDPGQGLRLIYYSQIVNDFQKGDIAEGYSVSREKKESFPLTVTSAQKNPTAFYLCASSIDPADPSRGTQYFGPGTRLTVL.

The count of this clone is one. The J gene is TRBJ2-3, the V gene TRBV7-6, with 7 bases fitting TRBD2. Germline V gene data show CDR1 as SGHVS and CDR2 as FNYEAQ. V shed 3 bases and J 5 bases; nucleotides not matched to a gene: 5. The CDR3 consists of 14 residues. In DNA, the CDR3 is TGTGCCAGCAGCTTGGGGGGGAGTGGAGATACGCAGTATTTT. Translated, it gives CASSLGGSGDTQYF.